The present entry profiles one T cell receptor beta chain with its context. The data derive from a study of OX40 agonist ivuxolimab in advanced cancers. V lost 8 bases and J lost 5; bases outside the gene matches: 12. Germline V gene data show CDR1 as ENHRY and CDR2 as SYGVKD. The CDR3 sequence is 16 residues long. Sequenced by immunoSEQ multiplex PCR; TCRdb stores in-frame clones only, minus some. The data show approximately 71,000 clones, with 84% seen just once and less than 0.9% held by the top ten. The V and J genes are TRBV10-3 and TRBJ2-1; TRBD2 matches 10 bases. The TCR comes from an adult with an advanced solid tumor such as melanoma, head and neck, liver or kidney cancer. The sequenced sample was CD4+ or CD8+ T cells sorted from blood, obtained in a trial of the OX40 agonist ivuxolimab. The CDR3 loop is CAIGPLAGGKDNEQFF. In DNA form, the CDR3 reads TGTGCCATCGGACCGTTAGCGGGGGGCAAGGACAATGAGCAGTTCTTC.